The 12 T cell receptor beta chains in this list originate from one sample, sequenced in a study of shared clonotypes between healthy human individuals. Generated by immunoSEQ multiplex PCR, the TCRdb table keeps only in-frame clones and is missing some. The sample holds over a million clones, roughly 98% seen once. The sequenced material came from naive CD4+ T cells sorted from blood. The subset was: CD45RA+ positively selected. The receptors come from a man aged 30 to 39 in good health.

V usage is TRBV14 and J usage is TRBJ1-1; no definite D call. The germline V gene has CDR1 SGHDN and CDR2 FVKESK. The CDR3 is made up of 12 amino acids. Trimming took 2 bases from V and 7 from J, leaving 8 bases between them. The CDR3 region is CASSQMTIEAFF. DNA of the CDR3: TGTGCCAGCAGCCAAATGACCATTGAAGCTTTCTTT.

This clone occurred once. This specimen includes other DNA sequences encoding the same CDR3. The chain has TRBV29-1 and TRBJ2-5, with D perhaps given as TRBD1 or TRBD2 (6 bases each). V was cut by 6 bases and J by 4 bases, with 12 bases left in between. Per germline, CDR1 SQVTM and CDR2 ANQGSEA. This CDR3 has 12 amino acids. Written as DNA, the CDR3 is TGCAGCGTCGCCAGGGGAGGAGAGACCCAGTACTTC. It specifies CSVARGGETQYF.

The chain is built from TRBV7-8 and TRBJ2-2, with 8 bases fitting TRBD1. CDR1 is SGHVS, CDR2 FQNEAQ, per germline. The CDR3 contains 15 residues. The V gene end was trimmed by 5 bases and the J gene end by 5 bases; junction bases not matched to a gene: 7. CDR3 residues: CASSGRTGMTGELFF. The CDR3 DNA follows: TGTGCCAGCAGCGGTCGGACAGGGATGACCGGGGAGCTGTTTTTT.

V gene TRBV18 combines with J gene TRBJ2-2; no clear D. Germline CDR1 KGHSH, CDR2 LQKENI. Trimming pared 1 base from V and 0 bases from J, leaving 9 bases between. The CDR3 consists of 16 residues. The CDR3 region is CASSPRAATNTGELFF. DNA of the CDR3: TGTGCCAGCTCACCACGCGCAGCGACGAACACCGGGGAGCTGTTTTTT.

Concerning this clone itself: Additional DNA sequences in this sample encode the identical CDR3. This chain connects TRBV18 to TRBJ1-1, with 9 bases fitting TRBD1. Unmatched junction bases numbered 5, after V lost 4 bases and J lost 5 bases. The CDR3 spans 14 residues. From germline, CDR1 is KGHSH and CDR2 LQKENI. CDR3 DNA: TGTGCCAGCTCACAGGGACAGGGCTCGACTGAAGCTTTCTTT. It translates to CASSQGQGSTEAFF.

The chain recombines TRBV25-1 with TRBJ2-2, with D uncertain. CDR1 and CDR2 (germline): MGHDK, SYGVNS. CDR3 length equals 14 residues. Trimming took 3 bases from V and 7 from J, leaving 12 bases between them. The DNA of the CDR3 is TGTGCCAGCAGTGATTACGGAAAGGGCGGGGAGCTGTTTTTT. Amino acids: CASSDYGKGGELFF.

The chain joins TRBV18 to TRBJ1-5, with TRBD1 as a possible D gene (5 bases). The CDR3 has 14 residues. Looked up from germline, CDR1 is KGHSH and CDR2 is LQKENI. Trimming shortened V by 4 bases and J by 5 bases, and 12 bases separated the two germline ends. This chain's CDR3 is CASSQRGRDQPQHF. The CDR3 nucleotides read TGTGCCAGCTCACAGAGGGGTCGGGATCAGCCCCAGCATTTT.

V usage is TRBV29-1 and J usage is TRBJ2-5; TRBD1 matches at 7 bases. The CDR3 runs to 12 residues. CDR1 is SQVTM and CDR2 is ANQGSEA in the germline V gene. V was clipped by 4 bases and J by 5 bases; unmatched bases: 4. The CDR3 coding sequence is TGCAGCGTTGTAAGGGGGCCGGAGACCCAGTACTTC. Amino acids: CSVVRGPETQYF. Full variable domain (rest looked up from reference TRBV29-1 and TRBJ2-5): SAVISQKPSRDICQRGTSLTIQCQVDSQVTMMFWYRQQPGQSLTLIATANQGSEATYESGFVIDKFPISRPNLTFSTLTVSNMSPEDSSIYLCSVVRGPETQYFGPGTRLLVL.

The chain links TRBV5-1 to TRBJ2-5; 13 bases map to TRBD2. The germline V gene encodes CDR1 SGHRS and CDR2 YFSETQ. CDR3 length: 19 amino acids. V dropped 0 bases and J dropped 5; count of bases not matched to a gene: 13. CDR3 amino acids: CASSLGSRTSGRSGETQYF. DNA of the CDR3: TGCGCCAGCAGCTTGGGCAGTCGGACTAGCGGGAGATCGGGGGAGACCCAGTACTTC.

The chain links TRBV5-5 to TRBJ1-3, with D unclear. V shed 0 bases and J shed 4 bases, with 11 bases lying between them. Per germline, CDR1 SGHKS and CDR2 YYEKEE (reference sequence). The CDR3 length is 15 residues. For the CDR3, the DNA is TGTGCCAGCAGCTTGGAGAGCAACTCAGGAAACACCATATATTTT. Its protein product is CASSLESNSGNTIYF.

The rearrangement links TRBV2 to TRBJ2-1; 12 bases are shared with TRBD2. There are 15 residues in the CDR3. Germline V CDR1 and CDR2: SNHLY, FYNNEI. The V and J ends lost 5 bases and 3 bases, in that order; junction bases with no gene match: 2. Written as DNA, the CDR3 is TGTGCCAGCAGTAAGACTAGCGGGAGCTACAATGAGCAGTTCTTC. The encoded protein is CASSKTSGSYNEQFF.

The genes are TRBV5-6 and TRBJ2-7; D is uncertain. Germline V gives CDR1 SGHDT, CDR2 YYEEEE. Trimming removed 0 bases from V and 0 bases from J, with 13 bases in between. The CDR3 has 16 amino acids. The DNA of the CDR3 is TGTGCCAGCAGCTTGGTAAGCAGTCCTAGCTCCTACGAGCAGTACTTC. Protein sequence: CASSLVSSPSSYEQYF.